Shown below are 30 T cell receptor beta chains from a single sample sequenced in a study of CD8 T cells in ankylosing spondylitis. TCRdb reanalysed the 5' RACE reads using MiXCR and keeps one entry per CDR3 protein. The sample comprises over 30,000 distinct CDR3 sequences, approximately 15% of which are singletons, and about 45% rests with the top ten. The sequencing input was blood. These receptors came from a male donor with ankylosing spondylitis or in good health (not recorded which).

This clonotype was picked up a small number of times. The chain carries TRBV4-1 and TRBJ2-1; D unresolved. This CDR3 region has 13 residues. V lost 2 bases and J 5 bases, leaving 7 bases between the germline ends. CDR1 MGHRA and CDR2 YSYEKL come from the germline V gene. CDR3 loop: CASSQWADNEQFF. CDR3 in DNA: TGCGCCAGCAGCCAATGGGCCGACAATGAGCAGTTCTTC.

The chain carries TRBV5-1 and TRBJ2-3; TRBD2 might be the D (5 bases). V was trimmed by 0 bases and J by 3 bases, leaving 8 bases between them. The germline V gene encodes CDR1 SGHRS and CDR2 YFSETQ. The CDR3 runs to 14 residues. CDR3: CASSLEEVTDTQYF. The CDR3 coding sequence is TGCGCCAGCAGCTTGGAGGAGGTGACAGATACGCAGTATTTT.

This chain links TRBV4-2 with TRBJ2-7; D is uncertain. Between the trimmed V and J ends, which lost 0 bases and 7 bases, there was a span of 10 bases. CDR3 length: 13 residues. CDR1 LGHNA and CDR2 YNFKEQ come from the germline V gene. The CDR3 sequence: CASSQEIVVEQYF. As DNA, the CDR3 is TGTGCCAGCAGCCAAGAGATCGTAGTGGAGCAGTACTTC.

The genes are TRBV7-9 and TRBJ1-4, with D possibly TRBD1 on 6 matching bases. Germline CDR1 reads SEHNR; CDR2 reads FQNEAQ (reference sequence). V lost 1 base and J 7 bases, leaving 10 bases between the germline ends. This CDR3 contains 14 residues. Written as DNA, the CDR3 is TGTGCCAGCAGCTTAGGGACAGAGATTGAAAAACTGTTTTTT. Translating it yields CASSLGTEIEKLFF.

This chain links TRBV29-1 with TRBJ2-1; 13 nucleotides align to TRBD2. CDR3 length equals 13 residues. Germline-derived CDR1 and CDR2 are SQVTM and ANQGSEA. After removal of 6 bases from V and 7 bases from J, the junction contained 3 bases not matched to a gene. CDR3 sequence: CSVGLAGVNEQFF. The CDR3 bases are TGCAGCGTCGGACTAGCGGGAGTGAATGAGCAGTTCTTC.

V is TRBV20-1 and J is TRBJ1-1; no firm D call. The CDR3 contains 17 residues. V was pared by 0 bases and J by 0 bases, with 17 bases between. From germline, CDR1 is DFQATT and CDR2 SNEGSKA (reference sequence). The CDR3 nucleotides read TGCAGTGCTAGAGATAGAAAGGGCGCCCCTATGAACACTGAAGCTTTCTTT. Protein: CSARDRKGAPMNTEAFF.

The rearrangement joins TRBV20-1 to TRBJ2-1; TRBD1 aligns across 8 bases. This CDR3 has 16 amino acids. Trimming took 4 bases from V and 4 from J; bases not matched to a gene: 12. The germline V gene has CDR1 DFQATT and CDR2 SNEGSKA (reference sequence). Here the CDR3 DNA reads TGCAGTGCTATGACAGGGGAACTGAATTATTACAATGAGCAGTTCTTC. Its protein is CSAMTGELNYYNEQFF.

The rearrangement uses TRBV5-1 and TRBJ2-2; no firm D call. CDR1 and CDR2 from the germline V gene are SGHRS and YFSETQ. The CDR3 is 13 residues long. Trimming took 0 bases from V and 8 from J, leaving 8 bases between them. The CDR3 here is CASSLDPKGELFF. CDR3 nucleotides: TGCGCCAGCAGCTTGGACCCAAAAGGGGAGCTGTTTTTT.

This chain links TRBV27 with TRBJ2-2; maybe TRBD2 (5 bases). Germline V gives CDR1 MNHEY, CDR2 SMNVEV (reference sequence). The ends were cut back, 4 bases at V and 7 bases at J, with 7 bases in the middle. The CDR3 has 12 amino acids. CDR3 in DNA: TGTGCCAGCAGTTCTGGAGGCGGGGAGCTGTTTTTT. The encoded protein is CASSSGGGELFF.

The V gene is TRBV5-1, the J gene TRBJ2-1, with 7 bases that match TRBD1. Unmatched junction bases numbered 2, after V lost 4 bases and J lost 4 bases. The CDR3 extends over 13 amino acids. Per the germline V gene, CDR1 is SGHRS and CDR2 is YFSETQ. The CDR3 nucleotides are TGCGCCAGCAGCGGGACAGTTTACAATGAGCAGTTCTTC. It yields the protein CASSGTVYNEQFF.

The chain carries TRBV2 and TRBJ2-3, with D possibly being TRBD1 (5 bases). Trimming stripped 8 bases from V and 2 bases from J, with 14 bases between. This CDR3 contains 14 residues. Germline V gene data show CDR1 as SNHLY and CDR2 as FYNNEI. In DNA form, the CDR3 reads TGTGCCAGCCGAACCACAGGAATCACAGATACGCAGTATTTT. Protein: CASRTTGITDTQYF.

The rearrangement joins TRBV28 to TRBJ2-4; D is possibly TRBD1 (6 bases). Trimming cost V 6 bases and J 0 bases, with 15 bases left between them. CDR1 MDHEN and CDR2 SYDVKM come from the germline V gene. The CDR3 is 16 residues long. The CDR3 is CASSNQGILAKNIQYF. The CDR3 coding sequence is TGTGCCAGCAGCAATCAGGGGATCCTAGCCAAAAACATTCAGTACTTC.

DNA for the CDR3: TGTGCCAGCATCCCCTCGGGGTTACACACCGGGGAGCTGTTTTTT. Translation: CASIPSGLHTGELFF. V usage is TRBV12-3 or TRBV12-4 and J usage is TRBJ2-2, with D maybe TRBD2 (5 bases). The V and J ends lost 7 bases and 3 bases respectively, with 15 bases between them. This CDR3 comprises 15 residues.

The CDR3 loop reads CASSQGERASSYNEQFF. The DNA for the CDR3 is TGCGCCAGCAGCCAAGGGGAACGGGCCAGCTCCTACAATGAGCAGTTCTTC. The chain recombines TRBV4-3 with TRBJ2-1, with no clear D. The CDR3 consists of 17 residues. Germline CDR1 and CDR2: LGHNA and YSLEER. Trimming took 1 base from V and 0 from J, leaving 13 bases between them.

This clonotype was found many times. The rearrangement uses TRBV7-9 and TRBJ2-1, with D tentatively TRBD2 (5 bases). From germline, CDR1 is SEHNR and CDR2 FQNEAQ (reference sequence). This CDR3 is built from 14 residues. V lost 1 base to trimming and J lost 7 bases, with 11 bases between them. In nucleotides, the CDR3 is TGTGCCAGCAGCTTAGAGTCGGGAAGGAATGAGCAGTTCTTC. It yields the protein CASSLESGRNEQFF.

This clonotype was observed a handful of times. The chain combines TRBV7-8 with TRBJ2-1; 9 bases are shared with TRBD1. CDR3 length: 16 amino acids. The trim removed 0 bases at V and 5 bases at J, leaving 5 bases unmatched. In germline, CDR1 is SGHVS, CDR2 FQNEAQ. The CDR3 sequence is CASSLAGQGGHNEQFF. CDR3 DNA: TGTGCCAGCAGCTTAGCGGGACAGGGTGGCCACAATGAGCAGTTCTTC.

The chain is built from TRBV29-1 and TRBJ1-2; 7 bases line up with TRBD1. There are 11 residues in the CDR3. Germline V gives CDR1 SQVTM, CDR2 ANQGSEA. V lost 5 bases to trimming and J lost 6 bases; unmatched junction nucleotides: 3. The CDR3 region is CSVPGTDGYTF. CDR3 nucleotide sequence: TGCAGCGTTCCCGGGACAGATGGCTACACCTTC.

This sequence joins TRBV15 and TRBJ1-5; D remains ambiguous. CDR1 and CDR2 from the germline V gene are LNHNV and YYDKDF (reference sequence). The CDR3 covers 14 residues. The V gene lost 0 bases and the J gene lost 10 bases, with 13 bases spanning the gap. DNA for the CDR3: TGTGCCACCAGCAGAGAGTTGAGGAATCCACCCCAGCATTTT. Its translation is CATSRELRNPPQHF. The variable domain in full, completed from reference TRBV15 and TRBJ1-5, reads DAMVIQNPRYQVTQFGKPVTLSCSQTLNHNVMYWYQQKSSQAPKLLFHYYDKDFNNEADTPDNFQSRRPNTSFCFLDIRSPGLGDTAMYLCATSRELRNPPQHFGDGTRLSIL.

This clonotype appeared a few times. The chain has TRBV5-1 and TRBJ2-6, with D possibly matching TRBD2 (5 bases). Per germline, CDR1 SGHRS and CDR2 YFSETQ. Between the trimmed V and J ends, which lost 3 bases and 2 bases, there was a span of 9 bases. The CDR3 totals 15 residues. The CDR3 DNA reads TGCGCCAGCAGCTCGGGATCCACTGGGGCCAACGTCCTGACTTTC. It yields the protein CASSSGSTGANVLTF.

The rearrangement links TRBV12-3 or TRBV12-4 to TRBJ2-2, with D hard to call. This CDR3 comprises 10 residues. V was cut by 8 bases and J by 7 bases, with 5 bases left in between. The CDR3 DNA is TGTGCCAGCGGGAACGGGGAGCTGTTTTTT. This encodes CASGNGELFF.

The J gene is TRBJ1-1, the V gene TRBV12-3 or TRBV12-4; 9 bases match TRBD1. The V and J ends lost 5 bases and 5 bases, in that order; junction bases with no gene match: 9. This CDR3 has 15 amino acids. The CDR3 region has the DNA TGTGCCAGCAGTGAACAGGGGGCCGTAGGTACTGAAGCTTTCTTT. Translated, it gives CASSEQGAVGTEAFF.

V is TRBV7-2 and J is TRBJ2-3; D is unclear. Trimming pared 6 bases from V and 3 bases from J, leaving 13 bases between. Germline V CDR1 and CDR2: SGHTA, FQGNSA. There are 14 residues in the CDR3. DNA of the CDR3: TGTGCCAGCAGTCAAGGTCCCTTTACAGATACGCAGTATTTT. Translated, it gives CASSQGPFTDTQYF.

This clonotype was seen only a few times. This chain uses TRBV14 with TRBJ2-7, with a tentative D call TRBD2 (5 bases). The V end lost 4 bases, the J end lost 0 bases, and 22 bases lay between the germline ends. CDR1 and CDR2 (germline): SGHDN, FVKESK. This CDR3 is built from 18 residues. The CDR3 region is CASSRRPSDSSSSYEQYF. The CDR3 DNA follows: TGTGCCAGCAGCCGACGCCCGTCGGACTCATCGAGCTCCTACGAGCAGTACTTC.

The chain carries TRBV19 and TRBJ2-1, with 8 bases identical to TRBD2. Germline V gene data show CDR1 as LNHDA and CDR2 as SQIVND (reference sequence). The CDR3 has 16 residues. Unmatched junction bases numbered 13, after V lost 7 bases and J lost 5 bases. The CDR3 nucleotides are TGTGCCAGTAAGGGCATGGGGACTAGGACAGACAATGAGCAGTTCTTC. Translation gives CASKGMGTRTDNEQFF.

This clonotype appeared a few times. The chain uses TRBV27 and TRBJ2-7; D gene uncertain. This CDR3 spans 12 amino acids. Germline CDR1 is MNHEY and CDR2 is SMNVEV (reference sequence). The V gene lost 1 base and the J gene lost 4 bases, with 5 bases spanning the gap. CDR3 region: CASSLFGYEQYF. In DNA form, the CDR3 reads TGTGCCAGCAGTTTATTCGGGTACGAGCAGTACTTC.

This chain links TRBV27 with TRBJ2-7; the match to TRBD2 covers 7 bases. This CDR3 is 14 amino acids long. V shed 2 bases, J shed 5 bases, and the junction held 6 bases outside the gene matches. The germline CDR1 and CDR2 sequences are MNHEY and SMNVEV (reference sequence). For the CDR3, the DNA is TGTGCCAGCAGTTTAGGCGGGAGTATCAACGAGCAGTACTTC. It is translated as CASSLGGSINEQYF.

This chain links TRBV7-9 with TRBJ2-1; the D is unclear. CDR1 SEHNR and CDR2 FQNEAQ come from the germline V gene (reference sequence). V shed 4 bases and J shed 7 bases, with 8 bases lying between them. There are 12 residues in the CDR3. The CDR3 sequence: CASSSEFNEQFF. The CDR3 coding sequence is TGTGCCAGCAGCTCCGAATTTAATGAGCAGTTCTTC.

This clonotype has only a few counts. The chain is built from TRBV5-1 and TRBJ2-1, with 8 bases identical to TRBD2. V was pared by 1 base and J by 6 bases, with 6 bases of the junction left unmatched. The CDR3 consists of 15 residues. Germline lookup yields CDR1 SGHRS and CDR2 YFSETQ. The CDR3 region has the DNA TGCGCCAGCAGCTTGTCTAGCGGGTCATCCAATGAGCAGTTCTTC. Translating it yields CASSLSSGSSNEQFF.

This clonotype was recorded a few times. CDR3 in amino acids: CASSEADLLERQSATNEKLFF. DNA for the CDR3: TGTGCCAGCAGTGAAGCCGACCTACTAGAACGACAGAGTGCAACTAATGAAAAACTGTTTTTT. J is TRBJ1-4 and V is TRBV2, with a weak D call TRBD1 (5 bases). Trimming took off 0 bases at V and 0 bases at J, with 23 bases between the two ends. The CDR3 is made up of 21 amino acids. Germline V gene lookup returns CDR1 SNHLY and CDR2 FYNNEI.

The chain links TRBV5-1 to TRBJ2-1, with 7 positions matching TRBD1. This CDR3 region has 15 residues. In germline, CDR1 is SGHRS, CDR2 YFSETQ. V dropped 4 bases and J dropped 9; count of bases not matched to a gene: 13. Here the CDR3 reads CASSRGTVNGVEQFF. CDR3 nucleotide sequence: TGCGCCAGCAGCAGGGGGACAGTGAATGGAGTTGAGCAGTTCTTC. The full variable domain, completed using reference TRBV5-1 and TRBJ2-1, is KAGVTQTPRYLIKTRGQQVTLSCSPISGHRSVSWYQQTPGQGLQFLFEYFSETQRNKGNFPGRFSGRQFSNSRSEMNVSTLELGDSALYLCASSRGTVNGVEQFFGPGTRLTVL.